This TCR beta chain was captured in a study of cytomegalovirus exposure and HLA in healthy donors (TCRdb year 2017). Background for the entire study: An earlier analysis of some 600 of the donors reported approximately 300 Gb of sequence data and 117 million unique TCR beta sequences obtained from about 179 million T cells. An early release that covered approximately 600 HLA-typed donors contained 250 to 350 gigabases of sequencing data and 80 million or so unique TCR sequences. Among the roughly 400 genotyped donors, approximately 77% belonged to the genetic ancestry cluster associated with self-reported Caucasian donors. The study aimed to test whether cataloging public T cell receptors could reveal signatures of past pathogen exposure. The study profiled the T cell repertoires of under 850 subjects by immunosequencing and related them to cytomegalovirus serostatus. Besides the first cohort of roughly 700 subjects, a separate validation cohort made up of about 120 different subjects was used. High-throughput TCR immunosequencing, statistical association of individual TCRs with disease status, and machine learning were combined to predict cytomegalovirus infection status. In a later analysis, previously published TCR beta repertoires from about 640 donors were re-analyzed and high-resolution HLA genotyping was added so that TCR occurrence patterns could be studied. In the later analysis, no new phenotypic data were used to find candidate immune exposures; instead, reliance was placed on TCR beta sequences and their occurrence across donors. An earlier analysis of around 540 of the donors applied high-throughput TCR beta sequencing to assess whether each TCR beta V gene segment acted as functional or pseudogenic. Donor age, sex, ethnicity and CMV serostatus were compiled alongside the repertoire data. A later genetic analysis used genome-wide SNP genotypes for about 65% of the 666 donors, treating that subset as a discovery cohort. All discovery cohort repertoires had been generated using a single sequencing platform. Both class I and class II loci were covered by HLA typing, at four-digit resolution. Typing coverage varied by locus: about 629-630 donors for A, B, C, DRB1 and DQB1; approximately 500 for DQA1; around 570 for DPA1; approximately 490 for DPB1. Several DR-DQ haplotypes were handled as single units for association and clustering because linkage in the cohort was strong. Among about 410 genotyped donors of the cohort, an average of approximately 200,000 unique TCR beta nucleotide sequences was sequenced per donor, of which about 20% were non-productive. What the authors observed across the whole study: Because HLA typing was unavailable for some donors at each locus, only the typed subset was used in association tests. An earlier analysis of some 590 of the donors showed that most TCR beta V segments appeared in productive rearrangements either about 87% or about 30% of the time, which broadly matched IMGT annotations. A later analysis associated some 17,000 TCR beta sequences with specific HLA alleles at a false discovery rate of 0.05. When HLA alleles, especially DR and DQ, strongly co-occurred, TCR associations were difficult to assign to individual alleles. Some IMGT-functional V segments, including TRBV6-2 and TRBV6-3, could not be distinguished by the 87-base-pair reads and were therefore excluded. While some public TCRs were present in many individuals, most TCR sequences turned up only very rarely across donors. Correlated functional status among segregating V segments might reflect linkage disequilibrium, but an unknown experimental factor could not be ruled out. Several of the top co-occurrence clusters appeared to be linked to parvovirus B19, influenza, CMV and Epstein-Barr virus, according to a later analysis. In vitro tests confirmed that a few of the cytomegalovirus-associated TCR beta chains recognize cytomegalovirus antigens. A later genetic analysis reported fewer N-insertions in productive TCRs among donors in an Asian-associated ancestry cluster than the roughly 670-donor mean. Roughly uniform sequencing depth across donors was assumed in presence/absence analyses, although this assumption may not hold. Only TCR beta chains were sequenced in this cohort, and the absence of alpha or paired-chain data limited detectable features. In a later analysis, HLA-associated TCR beta chains showed more clonal expansion and lower generation probabilities than non-associated chains that were equally common. Over 15 rarely observed V segments, including chromosome 9 orphons, were excluded from the earlier analysis of several hundred of the donors because counts were too low. The study gave a list of around 170 TCR beta chains associated with cytomegalovirus. In a later analysis, the rate of TCR association differed among HLA loci, with DRB1 alleles having the most associated TCRs and HLA-C alleles having the fewest. V-gene and J-gene trimming of TCR beta chains was associated with a missense DCLRE1C variant in a later genetic analysis, and the association was replicated in an independent cohort. For the cohort, immune exposure information was limited to CMV serostatus. It was suggested by the authors that the approach could potentially be generalized to other disease states and immunological phenotypes. The sequencing pipeline was judged likely to have produced a cluster of highly shared sequence variants as a technical artifact. A later analysis found that most CMV-associated TCR beta chains appeared HLA-restricted, with HLA associations seemingly driven largely by CMV exposure. A further reported finding was that TCR beta sequences accurately predicted the HLA-A and HLA-B alleles for most subjects in the first cohort. The classifier was reported to diagnose cytomegalovirus status with high specificity and sensitivity in both the original cohort and the validation cohort.

Only a few counts were recorded for this clone. Its antigen remains unidentified. No much larger clone exists at a distance of one base, and base qualities are not known. The library was obtained by the immunoSEQ multiplex PCR assay. For the multiplex PCR, a mixture combining 60 forward primers for TCR Vbeta segments and 13 reverse primers for TCR Jbeta segments was used. The CDR3 region of rearranged TCR beta genes was amplified from genomic DNA with a multiplex PCR assay. Amplified TCR beta libraries were sequenced as 87-base-pair reads on the Illumina HiSeq System. The study's own analysis went as follows. A later analysis tallied approximately 87 million unique TCR beta chains across the 666 repertoires, and around 12 million of those chains were shared by two or more donors. A nearest-neighbor algorithm error-corrected the raw reads and collapsed the reads into unique sequences, merging closely related sequences to remove PCR and sequencing errors. Alignment of CDR3 sequences to IMGT reference sequences was used to assign V, D and J gene segments. Each retained sequence needed at least a six-nucleotide match to both a V gene segment and a J gene segment. Rearrangements were called productive when the CDR3 lacked stop codons and stayed in frame with V and J; all others were non-productive. Following IMGT convention, CDR3 was defined as the stretch from the second conserved V-encoded cysteine up to the conserved J-encoded phenylalanine. Sequences without an unambiguous match to a single V gene segment were excluded from the earlier analysis of a few hundred of the donors. An earlier analysis of a few hundred of the donors called V segments functional above 56.7% productive rearrangements and segregating when the between-donor standard deviation exceeded 5%. A statistical classification framework was built for diagnosing cytomegalovirus status from the catalog of TCR beta chain sequences. A later analysis assigned V and J genes by comparing TCR nucleotide sequences with IMGT/GENE-DB human TR gene sequences. A later analysis assigned CDR3 sequences and most-parsimonious VDJ recombination scenarios with the TCRdist pipeline. In a later analysis, each TCR beta chain was defined by its CDR3 amino acid sequence together with its V-gene family, and reads without a unique V-gene family were excluded. As a way to deal with suspected cross-contamination and a sequencing artifact, a later analysis dropped roughly 620 nucleotide sequences that were highly shared and had low generation probability. A later analysis calculated a clonal expansion index for each public chain from normalized within-repertoire ranks of inferred template counts. In a later analysis, generation probabilities were computed using a VDJ recombination model fitted to out-of-frame rearrangements, and the results were checked against IGoR. In a later analysis, hypergeometric tests were used to score TCR-TCR, TCR-HLA and TCR-CMV co-occurrence, with a repertoire-size bias correction applied to TCR pairs. In a later analysis, false discovery rates were estimated by permuting HLA or CMV assignments 20 times. In a later analysis, co-occurring TCRs were grouped with DBSCAN, and TCRdist sequence similarity was added when clustering was performed within HLA-allele-positive subsets. Repertoires with fewer than 30,000 or more than 120,000 public chains were left out of co-occurrence clustering, as were about 5 repertoires with anomalous nucleotide sharing. The source is immuneACCESS, and TCRdb retained only in-frame sequences with V and J called. Part of the clones is not carried over; for the studies checked, unresolved V genes explain less than half of this, and the remainder is unexplained. The V and J calls and clone size are taken from that table; D and trimming were inferred from the DNA. The sample records roughly 130,000 clones, roughly two thirds of which are singletons. 1.6% of the sample goes to the ten largest clones.

The V end loses 11 bases and the J end loses 0 bases, and a stretch of 11 bases separates them. From a lookup of the germline V gene, CDR1 and CDR2 are ENHRY and SYGVKD. Taken from cysteine to phenylalanine, the CDR3 has 12 residues. Just CDR3 DNA is preserved here, 36 bases in frame from base 1. In total, roughly 710 healthy bone marrow donors made up the cohort. Cohort members were all nominally healthy when sampled, although unrecorded immune exposures were likely present. The donor tested CMV seropositive, placing the donor among the 290 or so seropositive members of the cohort. A peripheral blood sample was collected from each donor, and TCR beta sequencing was performed on peripheral blood mononuclear cells. Genomic DNA was extracted from the blood cell samples with the Qiagen DNeasy Blood Extraction Kit.

The sequenced material came from PBMCs. The chain links TRBV10-3 with TRBJ2-7, with an unclear D gene assignment. The sequence came from a man aged 25-45 years in good health and CMV-seropositive. The DNA sequence is given as TGTGCCGCCGGAGAGAGCTCCTACGAGCAGTACTTC. This gives the protein CAAGESSYEQYF.